The sequence of this T cell receptor beta chain was determined in a study of T cell responses to AZD1222 COVID-19 vaccine. Study-level findings and limits: Following two doses of AZD1222, Spike-specific TCR breadth and depth rose.

As regards this clone: Its antigen remains unknown.

This table comes from immunoSEQ multiplex PCR, and its TCRdb copy is limited to in-frame clones, with some not included. This sample has around 160,000 clones, with around 93% found just once. The CDR3 consists of 13 residues. V lost 4 bases to trimming and J lost 9 bases, with 13 bases between them. The TCR comes from an adult in good health. Sequencing was performed on peripheral blood, taken on day 0 of AZD1222 vaccination. The chain links TRBV12-3 or TRBV12-4 to TRBJ2-1; unclear D gene. The CDR3, as DNA: TGTGCCAGCAGTTCCCCAGGAGCCATTGAGCAGTTCTTC. Its protein product is CASSSPGAIEQFF.